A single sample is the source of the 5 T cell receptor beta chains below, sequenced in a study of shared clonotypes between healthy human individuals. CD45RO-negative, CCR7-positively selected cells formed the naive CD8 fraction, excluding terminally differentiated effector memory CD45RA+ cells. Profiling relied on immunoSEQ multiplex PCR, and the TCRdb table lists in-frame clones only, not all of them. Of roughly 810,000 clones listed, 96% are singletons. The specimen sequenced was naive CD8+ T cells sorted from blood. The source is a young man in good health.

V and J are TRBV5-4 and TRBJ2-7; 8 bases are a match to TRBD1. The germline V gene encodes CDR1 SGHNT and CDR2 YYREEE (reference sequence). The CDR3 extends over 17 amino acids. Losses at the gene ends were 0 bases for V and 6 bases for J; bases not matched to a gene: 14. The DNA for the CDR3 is TGTGCCAGCAGCTTGGAAGGGACAGGACTTAATTTACTCGAGCAGTACTTC. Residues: CASSLEGTGLNLLEQYF.

The CDR3 DNA reads as TGTGCCATCAGGCCATTACAGGGTACCTACGAGCAGTACTTC. The encoded protein is CAIRPLQGTYEQYF. V gene TRBV10-3 combines with J gene TRBJ2-7, with D maybe TRBD1 (6 bases). With 6 bases removed from V and 2 bases from J, the gap between germline ends came to 14 bases. Germline V gene lookup returns CDR1 ENHRY and CDR2 SYGVKD. The CDR3 has 14 amino acids.

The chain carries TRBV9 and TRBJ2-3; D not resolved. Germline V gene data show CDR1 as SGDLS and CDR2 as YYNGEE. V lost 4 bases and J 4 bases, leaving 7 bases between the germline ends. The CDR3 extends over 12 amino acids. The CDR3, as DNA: TGTGCCAGCAGCTCTCATCCAGATACGCAGTATTTT. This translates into CASSSHPDTQYF.

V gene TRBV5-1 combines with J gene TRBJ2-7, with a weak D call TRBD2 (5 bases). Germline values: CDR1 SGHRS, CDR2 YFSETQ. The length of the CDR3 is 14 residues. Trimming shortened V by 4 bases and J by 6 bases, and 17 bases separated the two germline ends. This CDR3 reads CASSLSNSAGEQYF. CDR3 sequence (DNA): TGCGCCAGCAGCCTCTCCAACTCGGCGGGCGAGCAGTACTTC. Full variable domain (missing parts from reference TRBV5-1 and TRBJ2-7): KAGVTQTPRYLIKTRGQQVTLSCSPISGHRSVSWYQQTPGQGLQFLFEYFSETQRNKGNFPGRFSGRQFSNSRSEMNVSTLELGDSALYLCASSLSNSAGEQYFGPGTRLTVT.

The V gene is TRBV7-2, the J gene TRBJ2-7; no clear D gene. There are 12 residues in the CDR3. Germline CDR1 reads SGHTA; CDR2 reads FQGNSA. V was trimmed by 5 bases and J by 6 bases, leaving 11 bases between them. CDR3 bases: TGTGCCAGCAGCCAGACCCCGCGCGAGCAGTACTTC. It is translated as CASSQTPREQYF. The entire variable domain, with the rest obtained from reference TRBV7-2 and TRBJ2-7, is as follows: GAGVSQSPSNKVTEKGKDVELRCDPISGHTALYWYRQSLGQGLEFLIYFQGNSAPDKSGLPSDRFSAERTGGSVSTLTIQRTQQEDSAVYLCASSQTPREQYFGPGTRLTVT.